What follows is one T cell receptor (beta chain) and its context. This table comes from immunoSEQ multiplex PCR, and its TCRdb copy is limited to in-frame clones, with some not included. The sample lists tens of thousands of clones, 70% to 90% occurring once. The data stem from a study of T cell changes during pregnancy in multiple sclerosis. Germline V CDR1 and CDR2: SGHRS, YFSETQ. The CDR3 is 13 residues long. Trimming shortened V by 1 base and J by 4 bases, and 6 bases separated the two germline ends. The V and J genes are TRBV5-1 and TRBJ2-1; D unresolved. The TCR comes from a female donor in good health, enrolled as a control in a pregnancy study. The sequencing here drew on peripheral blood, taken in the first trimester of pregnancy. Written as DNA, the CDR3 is TGCGCCAGCAGCTTGACCAGTTACAATGAGCAGTTCTTC. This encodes CASSLTSYNEQFF.